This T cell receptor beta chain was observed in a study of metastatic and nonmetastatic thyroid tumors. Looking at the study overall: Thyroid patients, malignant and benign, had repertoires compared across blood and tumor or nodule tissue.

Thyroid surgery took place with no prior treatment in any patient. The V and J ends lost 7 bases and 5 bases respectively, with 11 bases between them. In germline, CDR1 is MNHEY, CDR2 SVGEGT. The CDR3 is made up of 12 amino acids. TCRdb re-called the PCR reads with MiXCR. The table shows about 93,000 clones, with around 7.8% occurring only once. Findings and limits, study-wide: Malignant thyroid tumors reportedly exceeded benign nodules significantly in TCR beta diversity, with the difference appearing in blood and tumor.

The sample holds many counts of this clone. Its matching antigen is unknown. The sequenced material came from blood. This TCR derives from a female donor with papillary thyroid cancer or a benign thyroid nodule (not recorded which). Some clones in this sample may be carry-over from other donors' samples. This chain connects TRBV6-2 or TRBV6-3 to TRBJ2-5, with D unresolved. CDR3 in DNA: TGTGCCAGCAAGATGGTGGGGGAGACCCAGTACTTC. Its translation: CASKMVGETQYF.